Included here is one T cell receptor (beta chain) sequence, with context. The data derive from a study of blood T cell repertoires in COVID-19. About the study: The samples span acute and convalescent COVID-19 from the United States, Italy and Spain. PBMCs, B-cell-depleted T cells, or T cells provided the cDNA or gDNA that made up the material.

CDR1 and CDR2 (germline): SGHRS, YFSETQ. The CDR3 covers 13 residues. Trimming shortened V by 4 bases and J by 6 bases, and 14 bases separated the two germline ends. Produced via immunoSEQ multiplex PCR; TCRdb's table is partial and in-frame only. The table has about 190,000 clones, around 86% seen once. The clonotype comes from a man in his forties with acute or convalescent COVID-19. The specimen sequenced was peripheral blood. This chain connects TRBV5-1 to TRBJ2-7; D is perhaps TRBD1 (5 bases). The CDR3 spells CASSPSEGAEQYF. The CDR3 DNA follows: TGCGCCAGCAGCCCCTCGGAAGGGGCCGAGCAGTACTTC.